The 32 T cell receptor beta chains listed next were all sequenced from one sample in a study of blood T cell repertoires in COVID-19. Sequencing was performed with immunoSEQ multiplex PCR; in TCRdb, only in-frame clones are kept and a portion is missing. The sample has more than 200,000 clones; roughly 86% are singletons. Sequencing input: peripheral blood. These receptors came from a human donor in a cohort sampled during active COVID-19.

The V and J genes are TRBV5-4 and TRBJ2-2; 7 bases are shared with TRBD1. The CDR3 covers 16 residues. CDR1 and CDR2 from the germline V gene are SGHNT and YYREEE (reference sequence). V was clipped by 3 bases and J by 5 bases; unmatched bases: 10. CDR3 amino acids: CASSSAGTVSTGELFF. The CDR3 DNA sequence: TGTGCCAGCAGCTCCGCCGGGACAGTGAGTACCGGGGAGCTGTTTTTT.

This chain links TRBV30 with TRBJ1-1, with 10 bases matching TRBD1. CDR1 GTSNPN and CDR2 SVGIG come from the germline V gene (reference sequence). This CDR3 is built from 15 residues. Trimming took 0 bases from V and 3 from J; bases not matched to a gene: 4. CDR3 in DNA: TGTGCCTGGAGTGTCGGGACAGGGGATCACACTGAAGCTTTCTTT. Its protein product is CAWSVGTGDHTEAFF.

The CDR3 DNA reads as TGCAGTGCTAGTGGCGCAGGCCAGTACAATGAGCAGTTCTTC. Protein: CSASGAGQYNEQFF. The rearrangement links TRBV20-1 to TRBJ2-1; unclear D gene. With 3 bases removed from V and 4 bases from J, the gap between germline ends came to 13 bases. The CDR3 consists of 14 residues. CDR1 DFQATT and CDR2 SNEGSKA come from the germline V gene (reference sequence).

CDR3 sequence reads: CAISPIPGTDTQYF. In DNA form, the CDR3 reads TGTGCCATCAGCCCCATTCCGGGCACAGATACGCAGTATTTT. The rearrangement links TRBV10-3 to TRBJ2-3; no definite D call. The ends were cut back, 6 bases at V and 1 base at J, with 11 bases in the middle. Per germline, CDR1 ENHRY and CDR2 SYGVKD. There are 14 residues in the CDR3.

The V call is TRBV30, the J call TRBJ2-3, with TRBD2 identical over 12 bases. V was pared by 3 bases and J by 8 bases, with 6 bases of the junction left unmatched. CDR1 and CDR2 (germline): GTSNPN, SVGIG (reference sequence). The CDR3 is made up of 14 amino acids. CDR3 region: CAWRTSGSMGTQYF. CDR3 in DNA: TGTGCCTGGAGGACTAGCGGGAGTATGGGTACGCAGTATTTT.

This rearrangement joins TRBV30 to TRBJ1-5; 7 nucleotides line up with TRBD1. Germline loops: CDR1 GTSNPN, CDR2 SVGIG (reference sequence). The CDR3 length is 15 residues. V lost 2 bases, J lost 4 bases, and 8 bases stayed unmatched. The CDR3 here is CAWSQGTVFNQPQHF. DNA for the CDR3: TGTGCCTGGAGTCAAGGGACAGTATTTAATCAGCCCCAGCATTTT. The variable domain in full, with the rest retrieved from reference TRBV30 and TRBJ1-5, is SQTIHQWPATLVQPVGSPLSLECTVEGTSNPNLYWYRQAAGRGLQLLFYSVGIGQISSEVPQNLSASRPQDRQFILSSKKLLLSDSGFYLCAWSQGTVFNQPQHFGDGTRLSIL.

The CDR3 region is CASKGAYTYEQYF. CDR3 bases: TGTGCCAGCAAGGGGGCCTACACGTACGAGCAGTACTTC. The genes are TRBV6-5 and TRBJ2-7; 7 nucleotides align to TRBD1. The V and J ends lost 7 bases and 4 bases, in that order; junction bases with no gene match: 7. CDR3 length: 13 amino acids. CDR1 and CDR2 (germline): MNHEY, SVGAGI.

The chain uses TRBV3-1 (or the pseudogene TRBV3-2) and TRBJ2-1, with TRBD2 matching 10 bases. The germline CDR1 and CDR2 sequences are LGHDT and YNNKEL (reference sequence). V trimming: 0 bases; J trimming: 6 bases; junction bases outside the gene matches: 5. The CDR3 consists of 16 residues. The CDR3 DNA reads TGTGCCAGCAGCCAAGATCGGGGACTAGCGACCAATGAGCAGTTCTTC. Protein product: CASSQDRGLATNEQFF.

The V gene is TRBV6-6, the J gene TRBJ1-1; D is ambiguous. The CDR3 has 14 residues. CDR1 and CDR2 (germline): MNHNY, SVGAGI (reference sequence). V lost 2 bases and J lost 5, with 12 bases in between. The CDR3 spells CASSYSRAGTEAFF. In DNA form, the CDR3 reads TGTGCCAGCAGTTACAGTAGGGCGGGGACTGAAGCTTTCTTT.

This chain connects TRBV10-3 to TRBJ1-6, with D possibly TRBD1 on 5 matching bases. Trimming took off 3 bases at V and 14 bases at J, with 11 bases between the two ends. Germline V lookup: CDR1 ENHRY, CDR2 SYGVKD. This CDR3 has 12 residues. The CDR3 region is CAISDPGGTLHF. The CDR3 bases are TGTGCCATCAGTGACCCGGGGGGGACCCTCCACTTT.

The chain couples TRBV7-2 to TRBJ1-6; D call uncertain. V lost 6 bases and J lost 3, with 12 bases in between. There are 15 residues in the CDR3. Germline assignment: CDR1 SGHTA and CDR2 FQGNSA. CDR3 residues: CASRNTEGYNSPLHF. For the CDR3, the DNA is TGTGCCAGCAGAAACACGGAGGGCTATAATTCACCCCTCCACTTT. Complete variable domain (other parts from reference TRBV7-2 and TRBJ1-6): GAGVSQSPSNKVTEKGKDVELRCDPISGHTALYWYRQSLGQGLEFLIYFQGNSAPDKSGLPSDRFSAERTGGSVSTLTIQRTQQEDSAVYLCASRNTEGYNSPLHFGNGTRLTVT.

V is TRBV19 and J is TRBJ2-7, with unresolved D. With 1 base removed from V and 0 bases from J, the gap between germline ends came to 7 bases. The CDR3 length is 14 residues. In germline, CDR1 is LNHDA, CDR2 SQIVND (reference sequence). The CDR3 sequence: CASSIALISYEQYF. In DNA, the CDR3 is TGTGCCAGTAGTATAGCACTCATCTCCTACGAGCAGTACTTC. Full variable domain (remainder filled in from reference TRBV19 and TRBJ2-7): DGGITQSPKYLFRKEGQNVTLSCEQNLNHDAMYWYRQDPGQGLRLIYYSQIVNDFQKGDIAEGYSVSREKKESFPLTVTSAQKNPTAFYLCASSIALISYEQYFGPGTRLTVT.

The rearrangement uses TRBV6-2 or TRBV6-3 and TRBJ1-2; 7 bases fit TRBD1. Trimming removed 6 bases from V and 4 bases from J; junction bases left unmatched: 14. The germline gives CDR1 MNHEY, CDR2 SVGEGT. This CDR3 is built from 16 residues. The CDR3 region is CASSPGTETLVYGYTF. In DNA form, the CDR3 reads TGTGCCAGCAGCCCCGGGACAGAGACCCTCGTCTATGGCTACACCTTC.

This rearrangement joins TRBV19 to TRBJ2-7; 9 nucleotides match TRBD1. The CDR3 has 14 residues. Germline V gene lookup returns CDR1 LNHDA and CDR2 SQIVND (reference sequence). V lost 6 bases to trimming and J lost 5 bases; unmatched junction nucleotides: 8. CDR3 amino acids: CASSAGTGSHEQYF. In DNA form, the CDR3 reads TGTGCCAGTAGCGCCGGGACAGGGTCACACGAGCAGTACTTC.

The chain employs TRBV6-5 and TRBJ2-7; weak D call: TRBD1 (6 bases). Germline loops: CDR1 MNHEY, CDR2 SVGAGI. Trimming shortened V by 6 bases and J by 5 bases, and 11 bases separated the two germline ends. The CDR3 length is 12 residues. The CDR3 bases are TGTGCCAGCAGGCGAGGGGGTCACGAGCAGTACTTC. Its translation is CASRRGGHEQYF.

The chain links TRBV12-3 or TRBV12-4 to TRBJ1-1; D is undetermined. The CDR3 covers 13 residues. V was shortened by 1 base and J by 0 bases, with 3 bases between the two germline ends. CDR3 bases: TGTGCCAGCAGTTTAGTTATGAACACTGAAGCTTTCTTT. Amino acid sequence: CASSLVMNTEAFF.

This sequence joins TRBV4-3 and TRBJ1-6; possibly TRBD1 for D (5 bases). The CDR3 runs to 17 residues. Per germline, CDR1 LGHNA and CDR2 YSLEER. Trimming shortened V by 0 bases and J by 6 bases, and 15 bases separated the two germline ends. In DNA, the CDR3 is TGCGCCAGCAGCCAAGAAGTTCCGGGCAGGGTTAATTCACCCCTCCACTTT. Translating gives CASSQEVPGRVNSPLHF.

The chain is built from TRBV7-2 and TRBJ1-3, with D unclear. With 11 bases removed from V and 2 bases from J, the gap between germline ends came to 16 bases. Germline V CDR1 and CDR2: SGHTA, FQGNSA. This CDR3 has 14 residues. The CDR3 sequence is CAGRGGRTGNTIYF. The CDR3 DNA follows: TGTGCCGGACGGGGAGGGAGGACTGGAAACACCATATATTTT.

The genes are TRBV4-3 and TRBJ2-3, with unresolved D. Germline V gene data show CDR1 as LGHNA and CDR2 as YSLEER. Deletions cut 1 base from V and 2 bases from J, with 10 bases between. This CDR3 is built from 15 residues. The CDR3 region has the DNA TGCGCCAGCAGCCAAGTAGGCGGTACCACAGATACGCAGTATTTT. It translates to CASSQVGGTTDTQYF.

V is TRBV24-1 and J is TRBJ1-1; 7 bases line up with TRBD1. The V gene end was trimmed by 7 bases and the J gene end by 5 bases; junction bases not matched to a gene: 6. Germline values: CDR1 KGHDR, CDR2 SFDVKD. CDR3 size: 13 residues. CDR3 region: CATRNSGQTEAFF. The DNA for the CDR3 is TGTGCCACCAGAAACTCGGGACAGACTGAAGCTTTCTTT.

The CDR3 region has the DNA TGTGCCAGTAAATCAGGGGGCGCCTATGGCTACACCTTC. This gives the protein CASKSGGAYGYTF. V usage is TRBV19 and J usage is TRBJ1-2; 8 nucleotides align to TRBD1. Unmatched junction bases numbered 5, after V lost 7 bases and J lost 4 bases. This CDR3 spans 13 amino acids. CDR1 LNHDA and CDR2 SQIVND come from the germline V gene (reference sequence).

This clone was counted only a few times. The V gene is TRBV10-3, the J gene TRBJ1-4, with D perhaps TRBD1 (5 bases). The V end was cut by 5 bases, the J end by 4 bases, with 11 bases between. Germline V gene data show CDR1 as ENHRY and CDR2 as SYGVKD. This CDR3 contains 14 residues. Here the CDR3 reads CAISTGDVNEKLFF. CDR3 nucleotides: TGTGCCATCAGTACAGGAGACGTTAATGAAAAACTGTTTTTT.

The genes are TRBV4-3 and TRBJ2-7; TRBD2 matches 16 bases. Trimming took 3 bases from V and 2 from J; bases not matched to a gene: 7. Germline lookup yields CDR1 LGHNA and CDR2 YSLEER. The CDR3 sequence is 18 residues long. DNA of the CDR3: TGCGCCAGCAGCCAGTACCCGGGACTAGCGGGAGGGACCTACGAGCAGTACTTC. Residues: CASSQYPGLAGGTYEQYF.

V and J are TRBV30 and TRBJ2-1; a weak D match, TRBD2 (6 bases). Between the trimmed V and J ends, which lost 2 bases and 4 bases, there was a span of 18 bases. Germline values: CDR1 GTSNPN, CDR2 SVGIG (reference sequence). The length of the CDR3 is 16 residues. This chain's CDR3 is CAWSRLGSYRYNEQFF. CDR3 in DNA: TGTGCCTGGAGTCGACTAGGTTCCTATAGGTACAATGAGCAGTTCTTC.

The chain is built from TRBV19 and TRBJ1-2; unclear D gene. Trimming pared 6 bases from V and 6 bases from J, leaving 14 bases between. From germline, CDR1 is LNHDA and CDR2 SQIVND (reference sequence). This CDR3 region has 13 residues. CDR3 region: CASRTRLIHGYTF. The CDR3 DNA sequence: TGTGCCAGTAGGACTCGGCTAATCCATGGCTACACCTTC.

This clone was detected only once. V is TRBV11-2 and J is TRBJ2-7, with a tentative D call TRBD2 (5 bases). Per the germline V gene, CDR1 is SGHAT and CDR2 is FQNNGV. The CDR3 is 13 residues long. Trimming shortened V by 5 bases and J by 5 bases, and 13 bases separated the two germline ends. Here the CDR3 reads CASSHGVGDEQYF. CDR3 in DNA: TGTGCCAGCAGCCACGGGGTGGGAGACGAGCAGTACTTC.

The chain uses TRBV6-6 and TRBJ2-7; the D gene is possibly TRBD2 (6 bases). CDR1 and CDR2 from the germline V gene are MNHNY and SVGAGI (reference sequence). The CDR3 is 15 residues long. The V gene lost 6 bases and the J gene lost 3 bases, with 18 bases spanning the gap. In nucleotides, the CDR3 is TGTGCCAGCAGGGGACTCGGGACGGGAAACTACGAGCAGTACTTC. Encoded protein: CASRGLGTGNYEQYF.

V and J are TRBV9 and TRBJ1-3; 9 bases line up with TRBD1. The CDR3 runs 15 residues. With 3 bases clipped from V and 0 bases from J, the junction kept 1 base outside the gene matches. The V gene's germline CDR1 is SGDLS and CDR2 YYNGEE. The CDR3 is CASSETGGSGNTIYF. The CDR3 nucleotides are TGTGCCAGCAGCGAGACAGGGGGCTCTGGAAACACCATATATTTT. Using reference TRBV9 and TRBJ1-3 for the parts outside the CDR3, the full variable domain is DSGVTQTPKHLITATGQRVTLRCSPRSGDLSVYWYQQSLDQGLQFLIQYYNGEERAKGNILERFSAQQFPDLHSELNLSSLELGDSALYFCASSETGGSGNTIYFGEGSWLTVV.

The chain combines TRBV20-1 with TRBJ2-5, with D hard to call. This CDR3 has 11 residues. The germline CDR1 and CDR2 sequences are DFQATT and SNEGSKA (reference sequence). Deletions cut 4 bases from V and 2 bases from J, with 5 bases between. CDR3 nucleotide sequence: TGCAGTGCTAACTTTCAAGAGACCCAGTACTTC. Its protein product is CSANFQETQYF.

The chain recombines TRBV6-1 with TRBJ1-5; D remains unclear. Trimming removed 0 bases at V and 5 bases at J, with 11 bases between. This CDR3 comprises 15 residues. Germline-derived CDR1 and CDR2 are MNHNS and SASEGT. CDR3 loop: CASSEAVVGYQPQHF. The CDR3 DNA is TGTGCCAGCAGTGAAGCGGTTGTGGGCTATCAGCCCCAGCATTTT.

V usage is TRBV21-1 and J usage is TRBJ2-7; the table's D call, TRBD2, was not checked against the DNA. TRBV21-1 has pseudogene status. The CDR3 consists of 12 residues. CDR3 residues: CASNLSSDEQYF. The CDR3 nucleotides read TGTGCCAGTAACCTGTCTAGCGACGAGCAGTACTTC.

In nucleotides, the CDR3 is TGTGCCAGTAGCGCCGGGACAGGGGTGGATTTTGCCTACGAGCAGTACTTC. Its translation is CASSAGTGVDFAYEQYF. The J gene is TRBJ2-7, the V gene TRBV19, with 10 bases lining up with TRBD1. V shed 6 bases, J shed 2 bases, and the junction held 13 bases outside the gene matches. Germline CDR1 and CDR2: LNHDA and SQIVND (reference sequence). The CDR3 extends over 17 amino acids.